This T cell receptor (beta chain) originates from a study of CD8 T cells in Susac syndrome. For the study at large: Patients with Susac syndrome had blood drawn and were at that point therapy-naive, on corticosteroids, or on intravenous immunoglobulin alone. Study-level findings and limits: An acknowledgment was made by the study that its TCR sequencing and HLA analysis involved relatively few individuals. There was no clonal expansion in the CD4+ T cell repertoires of Susac syndrome.

Per germline, CDR1 LNHDA and CDR2 SQIVND (reference sequence). The CDR3 extends over 14 amino acids. The V segment lost 6 bases and the J segment 3 bases; nucleotides outside the gene matches: 4. As to this clonotype: Its matching antigen is unknown.

Random hexamers were used to reverse transcribe an amount of about 0.45 to 1 ug RNA. TCRdb fed the immunoSEQ multiplex PCR reads into MiXCR, producing one record per CDR3 protein. The sample yields about 240,000 distinct CDR3 sequences, around 96% seen once. Definite or probable Susac syndrome was diagnosed using recently defined diagnostic criteria. Sequencing was done on a sample of CD4+ T cells from PBMCs. The chain has TRBV19 and TRBJ2-2, with 7 bases that match TRBD1. The TCR was taken from a human donor with Susac syndrome. CDR3 in amino acids: CASSRDSYTGELFF. CDR3 nucleotide sequence: TGTGCCAGTAGCCGGGACAGTTACACCGGGGAGCTGTTTTTT.